Listed here is a single T cell receptor beta chain. These data originate in a study of blood T cell repertoires in COVID-19. In the study's own analysis: Amplifying reference gene primers gave estimates of nucleated cell counts. Here immunoSEQ multiplex PCR was the method, and the copy in TCRdb shows in-frame clones only, minus some. The DNA gave D and trimming, while V, J and clone size come from that table. Of 55,000 or so clones in the sample, about nine tenths were seen once. Sample: peripheral blood. The receptor was isolated from a man aged 40-49 years with acute or convalescent COVID-19.

The CDR3 reads CATQGSGGYTF. CDR3 DNA: TGTGCCACCCAGGGATCCGGTGGCTACACCTTC. The V and J genes are TRBV15 and TRBJ1-2; D is possibly TRBD1 (5 bases). Germline V gives CDR1 LNHNV, CDR2 YYDKDF (reference sequence). V dropped 8 bases and J dropped 7 bases, with 11 bases sitting between them. This CDR3 is built from 11 residues.